These T cell receptor beta chains were read from a single sample in a study of Ad26.COV2.S vaccination and SARS-CoV-2 variants. Profiling relied on immunoSEQ multiplex PCR, and the TCRdb table lists in-frame clones only, not all of them. The sample holds around 450,000 clones; nearly 90% are singletons and the top ten take around 2.6%. The sequencing used peripheral blood, collected in a trial of Ad26.COV2.S vaccine versus placebo. The source is a person between 18 and 59 years old who received the Ad26.COV2.S COVID-19 vaccine or a placebo. The CDR3 runs from the conserved cysteine through the conserved F or W. Each record gives: J gene, clone size, CDR3 length, V gene, D gene, CDR3 protein, CDR3 DNA. A D gene is named only where the DNA matches it firmly. Clone size is not always given. Where it is, it says once, few, many or a class for expanded clones.

J gene: TRBJ1-5
clone size: .
CDR3 length: 16
V gene: TRBV7-2
D gene: TRBD1
CDR3 protein: CASSFRTGGRDQPQHF
CDR3 DNA: TGTGCCAGCAGCTTCCGGACAGGGGGACGAGATCAGCCCCAGCATTTT

J gene: TRBJ2-3
clone size: .
CDR3 length: 12
V gene: TRBV5-1
D gene: .
CDR3 protein: CASSSEGDTQYF
CDR3 DNA: TGCGCCAGCAGCTCGGAGGGAGATACGCAGTATTTT

J gene: TRBJ1-4
clone size: .
CDR3 length: 13
V gene: TRBV11-3
D gene: TRBD1
CDR3 protein: CASSSGQLEKLFF
CDR3 DNA: TGTGCCAGCAGCTCGGGACAGCTTGAAAAACTGTTTTTT

J gene: TRBJ2-1
clone size: .
CDR3 length: 18
V gene: TRBV7-8
D gene: TRBD2
CDR3 protein: CASSFGLAGESSYNEQFF
CDR3 DNA: TGTGCCAGCAGCTTTGGACTAGCGGGGGAGAGCTCCTACAATGAGCAGTTCTTC

J gene: TRBJ2-1
clone size: .
CDR3 length: 16
V gene: TRBV11-3
D gene: .
CDR3 protein: CASSLGLWGTGNEQFF
CDR3 DNA: TGTGCCAGCAGCTTAGGTCTTTGGGGGACGGGCAATGAGCAGTTCTTC

J gene: TRBJ2-3
clone size: once
CDR3 length: 13
V gene: TRBV6-5
D gene: .
CDR3 protein: CASSHSNEDTQYF
CDR3 DNA: TGTGCCAGCAGCCACTCCAACGAAGATACGCAGTATTTT

J gene: TRBJ1-1
clone size: once
CDR3 length: 13
V gene: TRBV24-1
D gene: .
CDR3 protein: CATSDFREGEAFF
CDR3 DNA: TGTGCCACCAGTGATTTTCGCGAGGGTGAAGCTTTCTTT

J gene: TRBJ2-3
clone size: .
CDR3 length: 14
V gene: TRBV30
D gene: TRBD2
CDR3 protein: CAWTTSGNTDTQYF
CDR3 DNA: TGTGCCTGGACAACTAGCGGGAACACAGATACGCAGTATTTT

J gene: TRBJ1-2
clone size: once
CDR3 length: 12
V gene: TRBV7-9
D gene: .
CDR3 protein: CASSARTDGYTF
CDR3 DNA: TGTGCCAGCAGCGCGCGGACGGATGGCTACACCTTC

J gene: TRBJ2-3
clone size: .
CDR3 length: 17
V gene: TRBV4-2
D gene: .
CDR3 protein: CASSPGEGGLGADTQYF
CDR3 DNA: TGTGCCAGCAGCCCAGGGGAGGGGGGCTTGGGAGCAGATACGCAGTATTTT

J gene: TRBJ2-7
clone size: once
CDR3 length: 14
V gene: TRBV7-2
D gene: .
CDR3 protein: CASSLVLQGYEQYF
CDR3 DNA: TGTGCCAGCAGCTTAGTGTTACAGGGTTACGAGCAGTACTTC